This TCR beta chain was captured in a study of beta chain features in type 1 diabetes. Turning to the study itself: There were 107,917,701 sorted cells examined across all samples.

Study results and limitations: An over-representation of cells with high TCR expression could result from cDNA sequencing. In patients and controls equally, PCR might favor templates that are shorter. Researchers report that Type 1 diabetes patients had moderately but significantly shorter TCRB CDR3s across all four CD4+ subsets.

CD45RO/CCR7/CD25/CD127/CD95/CD27 staining was used to isolate CD4+ naive, central memory, regulatory and stem cell-like memory cells by sorting. Looked up from germline, CDR1 is MDHEN and CDR2 is SYDVKM. CDR3 length equals 12 residues. Trimming pared 5 bases from V and 3 bases from J, leaving 6 bases between. Expressed TCRB transcripts were sequenced because the entire RNA isolate underwent reverse transcription. Repertoires were generated with immunoSEQ multiplex PCR, while TCRdb's copy carries only in-frame clones and drops some. Of approximately 360,000 clones listed, roughly 13% were seen once; the top ten hold 0.0085% to 0.012%. On this clone itself: Its antigen is currently unknown.

The chain combines TRBV28 with TRBJ2-3; a weak D match, TRBD2 (5 bases). The TCR was taken from a woman younger than 30 with type 1 diabetes. Sequences were obtained from naive CD4+ T cells from blood. The CDR3, as DNA: TGTGCCAGCAGTCGGGATACAGATACGCAGTATTTT. It translates to CASSRDTDTQYF.